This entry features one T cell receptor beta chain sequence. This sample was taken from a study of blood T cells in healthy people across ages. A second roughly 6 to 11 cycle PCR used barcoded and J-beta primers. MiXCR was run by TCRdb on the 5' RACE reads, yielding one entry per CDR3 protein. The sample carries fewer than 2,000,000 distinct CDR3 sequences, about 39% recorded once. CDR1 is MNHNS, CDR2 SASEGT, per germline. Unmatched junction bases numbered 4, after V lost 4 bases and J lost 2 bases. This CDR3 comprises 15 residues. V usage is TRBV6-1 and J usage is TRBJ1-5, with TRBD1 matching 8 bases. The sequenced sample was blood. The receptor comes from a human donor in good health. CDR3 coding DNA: TGTGCCAGCAGTGGGGGACAGGTCGGCAATCAGCCCCAGCATTTT. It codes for CASSGGQVGNQPQHF.